The 16 T cell receptor beta chains in this list originate from one sample, sequenced in a study of T cells in Graves' hyperthyroidism and ophthalmopathy. Amplification targeted TCR beta CDR3 regions from RNA transcripts. The HTBI set primed first-round TCR CDR3 RT-PCR. From the multiplex PCR reads, TCRdb called clonotypes with MiXCR, one entry per CDR3 protein. Of some 690,000 distinct CDR3 sequences in the sample, 17% were seen once. The sample consisted of blood. Receptors were obtained from a man aged 50-59 years with Graves' hyperthyroidism.

This clonotype was counted ten times or more. The CDR3 DNA reads as TGTGCCAGCAGTTTGGGACAGGGGGTTTTACCCCTCCACTTT. It specifies CASSLGQGVLPLHF. The chain employs TRBV28 and TRBJ1-6; 11 nucleotides align to TRBD1. This CDR3 is built from 14 residues. V shed 3 bases and J 12 bases; nucleotides not matched to a gene: 4. The germline gives CDR1 MDHEN, CDR2 SYDVKM.

This CDR3 is CASSPGAGSNEQFF. Here the CDR3 DNA reads TGTGCCAGCAGCCCAGGGGCCGGGTCCAATGAGCAGTTCTTC. This chain uses TRBV14 with TRBJ2-1; D might be TRBD1 (6 bases). Looked up from germline, CDR1 is SGHDN and CDR2 is FVKESK. V gave up 4 bases and J gave up 6 bases, with 13 bases separating them. The CDR3 has 14 residues.

This clonotype was seen repeatedly, ten times or more. This chain uses TRBV5-1 with TRBJ2-3, with unresolved D. V gave up 1 base and J gave up 1 base, with 4 bases separating them. Germline CDR1 is SGHRS and CDR2 is YFSETQ. This CDR3 contains 13 residues. The CDR3 is CASSLWGTDTQYF. In DNA, the CDR3 is TGCGCCAGCAGCTTGTGGGGCACAGATACGCAGTATTTT.

This clonotype has ten or more counts. This chain links TRBV19 with TRBJ2-1; 12 bases are shared with TRBD2. Unmatched junction bases numbered 11, after V lost 7 bases and J lost 7 bases. Per germline, CDR1 LNHDA and CDR2 SQIVND (reference sequence). This CDR3 comprises 16 residues. The CDR3 spells CASMRPGLAGGNEQFF. The CDR3 nucleotides read TGTGCCAGTATGAGACCGGGGCTAGCGGGAGGGAATGAGCAGTTCTTC.

The chain's CDR3 is CASSIHREWNTEAFF. The DNA for the CDR3 is TGTGCCAGCAGTATCCACAGGGAATGGAACACTGAAGCTTTCTTT. The chain combines TRBV28 with TRBJ1-1, with a tentative D call TRBD1 (6 bases). Germline CDR1 reads MDHEN; CDR2 reads SYDVKM. The V end was cut by 5 bases, the J end by 1 base, with 14 bases between. This CDR3 is built from 15 residues.

V is TRBV29-1 and J is TRBJ1-2, with TRBD1 matching over 7 bases. The CDR3 length is 13 residues. Germline CDR1 and CDR2: SQVTM and ANQGSEA. V lost 5 bases and J lost 1; bases outside the gene matches: 4. In DNA form, the CDR3 reads TGCAGCGTTTACAGGGGACTTAACTATGGCTACACCTTC. Amino acid sequence: CSVYRGLNYGYTF.

The chain combines TRBV9 with TRBJ2-5; tentative D call: TRBD1 (6 bases). CDR3 length: 15 residues. The V gene's germline CDR1 is SGDLS and CDR2 YYNGEE. V lost 3 bases, J lost 0 bases, and 12 bases lay in between. The CDR3 region is CASSASGHYQETQYF. Written as DNA, the CDR3 is TGTGCCAGCAGCGCATCGGGACACTACCAAGAGACCCAGTACTTC.

This clonotype showed up many times. The V call is TRBV5-1, the J call TRBJ2-1; TRBD2 matches at 9 bases. The length of the CDR3 is 18 residues. V shed 2 bases and J 9 bases; nucleotides not matched to a gene: 18. Germline CDR1 is SGHRS and CDR2 is YFSETQ. The CDR3 DNA sequence: TGCGCCAGCAGCTTAGCTTCCGGGGGCTTAGCGGGAGCCGGTGAGCAGTTCTTC. Amino acids: CASSLASGGLAGAGEQFF.

This clonotype was detected ten times or more. This chain joins TRBV30 and TRBJ2-7; D gene uncertain. There are 13 residues in the CDR3. Trimming removed 2 bases at V and 3 bases at J, with 11 bases between. Germline CDR1 GTSNPN, CDR2 SVGIG (reference sequence). CDR3 DNA: TGTGCCTGGAGTAGGTCAGATCTCTACGAGCAGTACTTC. It codes for CAWSRSDLYEQYF.

This chain connects TRBV6-1 to TRBJ2-2, with 10 bases identical to TRBD1. CDR3 size: 15 residues. CDR1 MNHNS and CDR2 SASEGT come from the germline V gene. V lost 8 bases to trimming and J lost 7 bases; unmatched junction nucleotides: 10. The CDR3 is CASCRQGAAGGELFF. The CDR3 nucleotides read TGTGCCAGCTGCAGACAGGGGGCGGCGGGCGGGGAGCTGTTTTTT.

The rearrangement links TRBV28 to TRBJ1-5, with D possibly matching TRBD1 (5 bases). The CDR3 has 14 residues. V shed 6 bases and J shed 3 bases, with 12 bases lying between them. Germline CDR1 is MDHEN and CDR2 is SYDVKM. In DNA, the CDR3 is TGTGCCAGCAGGCTACCGGGGGACAATCAGCCCCAGCATTTT. Translated, it gives CASRLPGDNQPQHF.

The chain has TRBV7-9 and TRBJ2-3; D might be TRBD2 (6 bases). The CDR3 covers 20 residues. The V gene lost 8 bases and the J gene lost 2 bases, with 32 bases spanning the gap. Germline V gene data show CDR1 as SEHNR and CDR2 as FQNEAQ (reference sequence). For the CDR3, the DNA is TGTGCCAGCTCCGGCCCTGCGGGGTTGGATCCGACCTCGTACACAGATACGCAGTATTTT. Its protein is CASSGPAGLDPTSYTDTQYF.

This clonotype appeared many times. DNA for the CDR3: TGCAGTGCTCTCAGGGGGCAGGCTAAAGAGACCCAGTACTTC. Encoded protein: CSALRGQAKETQYF. V usage is TRBV20-1 and J usage is TRBJ2-5; TRBD1 matches at 8 bases. This CDR3 is 14 amino acids long. Looked up from germline, CDR1 is DFQATT and CDR2 is SNEGSKA (reference sequence). J was trimmed by 3 bases and V by 5 bases; bases with no gene match: 8.

The J gene is TRBJ2-2, the V gene TRBV4-2, with TRBD2 matching 7 bases. The V and J ends lost 0 bases and 4 bases, in that order; junction bases with no gene match: 8. This CDR3 is 17 amino acids long. The V gene's germline CDR1 is LGHNA and CDR2 YNFKEQ. The CDR3 sequence is CASSQEFQGGGTGELFF. In DNA form, the CDR3 reads TGTGCCAGCAGCCAAGAATTCCAAGGCGGGGGCACCGGGGAGCTGTTTTTT.

The chain uses TRBV5-4 and TRBJ2-7; D remains ambiguous. V was clipped by 0 bases and J by 0 bases, with 7 bases between them. The CDR3 runs 14 residues. In germline, CDR1 is SGHNT, CDR2 YYREEE (reference sequence). The CDR3 protein is CASSLVPGSYEQYF. The CDR3 DNA reads TGTGCCAGCAGCTTGGTTCCGGGCTCCTACGAGCAGTACTTC.

This clonotype was counted at least ten times. V and J are TRBV15 and TRBJ1-2; possibly TRBD1 for D (5 bases). The CDR3 has 14 amino acids. CDR1 and CDR2 from the germline V gene are LNHNV and YYDKDF (reference sequence). Trimming stripped 0 bases from V and 8 bases from J, with 13 bases between. The CDR3 sequence: CATSRDREAGGYTF. CDR3 sequence (DNA): TGTGCCACCAGCAGAGACAGGGAGGCGGGAGGCTACACCTTC.